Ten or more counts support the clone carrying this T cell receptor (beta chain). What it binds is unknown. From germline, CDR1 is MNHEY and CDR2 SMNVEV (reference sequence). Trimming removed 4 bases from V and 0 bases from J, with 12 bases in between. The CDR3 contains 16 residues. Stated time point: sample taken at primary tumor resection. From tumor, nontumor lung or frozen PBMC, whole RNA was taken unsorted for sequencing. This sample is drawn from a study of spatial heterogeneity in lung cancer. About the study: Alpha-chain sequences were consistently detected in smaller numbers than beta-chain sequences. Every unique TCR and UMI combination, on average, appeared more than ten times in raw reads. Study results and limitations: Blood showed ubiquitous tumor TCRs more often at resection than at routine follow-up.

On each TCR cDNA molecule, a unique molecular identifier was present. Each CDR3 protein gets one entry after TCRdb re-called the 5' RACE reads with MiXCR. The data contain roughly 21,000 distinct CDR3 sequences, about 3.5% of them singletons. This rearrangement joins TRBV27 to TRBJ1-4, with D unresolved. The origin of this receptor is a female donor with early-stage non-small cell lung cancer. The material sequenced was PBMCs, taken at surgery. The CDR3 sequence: CASSSPGVATNEKLFF. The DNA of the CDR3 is TGTGCCAGCAGTTCCCCAGGAGTTGCAACTAATGAAAAACTGTTTTTT.